This passage covers 3 T cell receptor beta chains from one sample sequenced in a study of spatial heterogeneity in lung cancer. Study-wide results and limits: Within tumors, counts of expanded alpha and beta TCRs tracked tumor mutation counts.

These receptors' antigens are unknown. The time point here: sample taken at primary tumor resection. TCRdb independently ran MiXCR on the 5' RACE reads; one entry per CDR3 protein. The sample includes approximately 18,000 distinct CDR3 sequences, 8.5% to 10% of them seen just once. The starting material was lung tumor tissue, obtained at surgery. These receptors were collected from a female donor with early-stage non-small cell lung cancer.

This clonotype was seen at least ten times. In a library made to pick up alpha chains, this beta chain is a stray read with a size that means little. V and J are TRBV29-1 and TRBJ2-4; 11 nucleotides match TRBD1. Germline CDR1 reads SQVTM; CDR2 reads ANQGSEA. The CDR3 runs 13 residues. V lost 6 bases to trimming and J lost 8 bases; unmatched junction nucleotides: 6. The CDR3 nucleotides are TGCAGCGTGGCCGGGACAGGGGGTGACATTCAGTACTTC. This gives the protein CSVAGTGGDIQYF.

As regards this clonotype: As an off-target read in a library built for alpha chains, this beta chain has a frequency of little significance. This chain links TRBV24-1 with TRBJ1-2, with D uncertain. This CDR3 has 12 residues. V was clipped by 4 bases and J by 8 bases, with 10 bases between them. From germline, CDR1 is KGHDR and CDR2 SFDVKD. CDR3 in DNA: TGTGCCACCAGTGACCCCGTCCAGGGCTACACCTTC. Protein sequence: CATSDPVQGYTF.

This clonotype was recorded at least ten times. This beta chain lies outside the target of a library built for alpha chains; its clone size means little. The rearrangement uses TRBV2 and TRBJ2-1; D gene unclear. CDR1 is SNHLY, CDR2 FYNNEI, per germline. V lost 5 bases and J 9 bases, leaving 11 bases between the germline ends. This CDR3 comprises 12 residues. CDR3 loop: CASSLNIGEQFF. The CDR3 DNA reads TGTGCCAGCAGTCTTAACATCGGTGAGCAGTTCTTC.